This T cell receptor (beta chain) was identified during a study of cytomegalovirus exposure and HLA in healthy donors. Study-level points and caveats: Roughly even sequencing depth across donors was the assumption behind the presence/absence analyses.

As regards this clone: Its antigen is not known.

Germline lookup yields CDR1 SGHVS and CDR2 FQNEAQ. Trimming removed 2 bases at V and 6 bases at J, with 13 bases between. This CDR3 contains 15 residues. Researchers ran the PCR with 60 Vbeta and 13 Jbeta primers. Only in-frame clones appear in the TCRdb table, and some are missing; sequencing was by immunoSEQ multiplex PCR. Of approximately 160,000 clones in the sample, 68% were seen once. This chain links TRBV7-8 with TRBJ2-2; weak D call: TRBD1 (5 bases). This TCR was sampled from a middle-aged woman in good health and CMV-seropositive. What was sequenced was PBMCs. The CDR3 region is CASSLSRVFPGELFF. The CDR3 nucleotides read TGTGCCAGCAGCTTATCCAGGGTTTTCCCCGGGGAGCTGTTTTTT.